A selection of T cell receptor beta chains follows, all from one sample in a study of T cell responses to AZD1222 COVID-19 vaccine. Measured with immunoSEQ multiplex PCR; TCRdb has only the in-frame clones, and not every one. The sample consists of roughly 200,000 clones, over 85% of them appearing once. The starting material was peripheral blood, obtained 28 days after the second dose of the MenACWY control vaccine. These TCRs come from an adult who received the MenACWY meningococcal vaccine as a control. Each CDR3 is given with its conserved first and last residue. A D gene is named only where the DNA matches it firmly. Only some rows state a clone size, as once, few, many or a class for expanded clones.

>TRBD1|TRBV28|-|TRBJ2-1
TGTGCCAGCAGTAGATGGGGACAGGGATCCGATGAGCAGTTCTTC
CASSRWGQGSDEQFF
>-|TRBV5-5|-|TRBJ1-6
TGTGCCAGCAGCTCTACAGGATACTCCTATAATTCACCCCTCCACTTT
CASSSTGYSYNSPLHF
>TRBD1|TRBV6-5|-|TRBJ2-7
TGTGCCAGCAGGCCCGGGACAGGAGGCGAGCAGTACTTC
CASRPGTGGEQYF
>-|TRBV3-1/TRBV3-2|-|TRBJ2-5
TGTGCCAGCAGCCAAGGGAGACGGGAGACCCAGTACTTC
CASSQGRRETQYF
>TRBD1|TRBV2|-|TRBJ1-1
TGTGCCAGCAACCAGGGACAGGGGTTATACACTGAAGCTTTCTTT
CASNQGQGLYTEAFF
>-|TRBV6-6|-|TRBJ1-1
TGTGCCAGCAGGGCAGCGAACACTGAAGCTTTCTTT
CASRAANTEAFF
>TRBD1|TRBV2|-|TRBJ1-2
TGTGCCAGCAGTCCCGGGACAGACTATGGCTACACCTTC
CASSPGTDYGYTF
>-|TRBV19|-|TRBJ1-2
TGTGCCAGTAGCTACCAGCGACGGGACTATGGCTACACCTTC
CASSYQRRDYGYTF
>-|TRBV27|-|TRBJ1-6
TGTGCCAGCAGTTATGGACCCCACGGGAATTCACCCCTCCACTTT
CASSYGPHGNSPLHF
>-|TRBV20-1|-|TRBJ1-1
TGCAGTGCTAGTCGAAGGGCCATGAACACTGAAGCTTTCTTT
CSASRRAMNTEAFF
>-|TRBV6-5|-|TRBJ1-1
TGTGCCGCGGAGCGGGCCCGAGACACTGAAGCTTTCTTT
CAAERARDTEAFF
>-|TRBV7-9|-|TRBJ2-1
TGTGCCAGCAGCTTAGGATACAATGAGCAGTTCTTC
CASSLGYNEQFF
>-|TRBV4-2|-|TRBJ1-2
TGTGCCAGCAGCCAAGGGGGGTCGGGGAGCGACTATGGCTACACCTTC
CASSQGGSGSDYGYTF
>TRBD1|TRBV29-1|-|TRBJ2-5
TGCAGCGTTGAAAGGGACAGGCTACAAGAGACCCAGTACTTC
CSVERDRLQETQYF
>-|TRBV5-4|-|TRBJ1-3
TGTGCCAGCAGCGTAGACAGGGGAAACACCATATATTTT
CASSVDRGNTIYF
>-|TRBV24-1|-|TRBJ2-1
TGTGCCACCACGGACAGCTCCTACAATGAGCAGTTCTTC
CATTDSSYNEQFF
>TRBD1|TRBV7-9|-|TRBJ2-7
TGTGCCAGCAGCCTTAGACAGGGGGCTTACGAGCAGTACTTC
CASSLRQGAYEQYF
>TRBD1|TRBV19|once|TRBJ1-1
TGTGCCAGTAGTATGGGGACAGGGAGTCGAGCTTTCTTT
CASSMGTGSRAFF
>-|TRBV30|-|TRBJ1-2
TGTGCCTGGAGTCTGACAGCCCTATATGGCTACACCTTC
CAWSLTALYGYTF
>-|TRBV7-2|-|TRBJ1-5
TGTGCCACGAGTCAGGGGAGCAATCAGCCCCAGCATTTT
CATSQGSNQPQHF
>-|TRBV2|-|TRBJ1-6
TGTGCCAGCAGTAGGAAGAGGGATAATTCACCCCTCCACTTT
CASSRKRDNSPLHF
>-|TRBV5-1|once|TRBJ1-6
TGCGCCAGCAGCTTACAGGGAACCGATTCACCCCTCCACTTT
CASSLQGTDSPLHF
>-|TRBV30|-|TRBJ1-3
TGTGCCTGGAGTGTCGAGGTGAGCTCTGGAAACACCATATATTTT
CAWSVEVSSGNTIYF
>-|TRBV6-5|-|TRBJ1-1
TGTGCCAGCAGACAGGACCTTAACACTGAAGCTTTCTTT
CASRQDLNTEAFF
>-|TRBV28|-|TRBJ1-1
TGTGCCAGCAGAGACAGCATGAACACTGAAGCTTTCTTT
CASRDSMNTEAFF
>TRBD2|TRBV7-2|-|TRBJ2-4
TGTGCCAGCAGCTCGAGCGGGGGCCACCAAAACATTCAGTACTTC
CASSSSGGHQNIQYF
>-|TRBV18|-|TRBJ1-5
TGTGCCAGCTCGTCGGACAGCAATCAGCCCCAGCATTTT
CASSSDSNQPQHF
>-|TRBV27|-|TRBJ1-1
TGTGCCAGCAGTTTACCCGGACGGCAGAACACTGAAGCTTTCTTT
CASSLPGRQNTEAFF
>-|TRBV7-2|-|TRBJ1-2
TGTGCCAGCAGTTATGGGACGCACGGCTACACCTTC
CASSYGTHGYTF
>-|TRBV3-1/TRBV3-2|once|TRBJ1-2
TGTGCCAGCAGCCAAGTAGAGGCCGGCTACACCTTC
CASSQVEAGYTF
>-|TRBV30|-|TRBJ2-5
TGTGCCTGGAGGGAACAGATGCCCACGGAGACCCAGTACTTC
CAWREQMPTETQYF
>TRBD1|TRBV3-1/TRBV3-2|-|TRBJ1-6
TGTGCCAGCAGCCCAGGACAGGTCCGATATTCACCCCTCCACTTT
CASSPGQVRYSPLHF
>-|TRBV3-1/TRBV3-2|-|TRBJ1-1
TGTGCCAGCAGCCAAGAGGGTAGGACTGAAGCTTTCTTT
CASSQEGRTEAFF
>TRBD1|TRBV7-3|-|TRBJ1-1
TGTGCCAGCAGCTTAGGGACAGGGGGTTTCGCTGAAGCTTTCTTT
CASSLGTGGFAEAFF
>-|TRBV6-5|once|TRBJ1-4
TGTGCCAGCAACCCCGGGAGCCTACTTGAAAAACTGTTTTTT
CASNPGSLLEKLFF
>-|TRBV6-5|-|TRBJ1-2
TGTGCCAGCAGTTACGACGGAAACTATGGCTACACCTTC
CASSYDGNYGYTF
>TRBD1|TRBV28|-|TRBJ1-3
TGTGCCAGCAGGCAGGGGGGACAGGGCGGAAGAGAAAACACCATATATTTT
CASRQGGQGGRENTIYF
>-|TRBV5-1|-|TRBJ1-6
TGCGCCAGCAGCTTGGGCCCGAATTCACCCCTCCACTTT
CASSLGPNSPLHF
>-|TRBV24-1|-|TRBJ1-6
TGTGCCACCGATGATCGAGGCGCGCCTTCACCCCTCCACTTT
CATDDRGAPSPLHF
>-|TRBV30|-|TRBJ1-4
TGTGCCTGGAGTCCCTCGGCCCGTGGAAAACTGTTTTTT
CAWSPSARGKLFF
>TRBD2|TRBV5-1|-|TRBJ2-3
TGCGCCAGCAGCCGCATGGGAGCGGGGGTCACAGATACGCAGTATTTT
CASSRMGAGVTDTQYF
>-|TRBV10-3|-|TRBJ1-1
TGTGCCATCAGTGAGTCTGGTACAGGCGACACTGAAGCTTTCTTT
CAISESGTGDTEAFF
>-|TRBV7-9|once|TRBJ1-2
TGTGCCAGCGGCTATAACTATGGCTACACCTTC
CASGYNYGYTF
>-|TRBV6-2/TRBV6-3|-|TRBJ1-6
TGTGCCAGCAGTTCCTCAGGACCAGGGTTTAATTCACCCCTCCACTTT
CASSSSGPGFNSPLHF
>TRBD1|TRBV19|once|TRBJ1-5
TGTGCCAGTAGACAGACAGGGGTTAGCAATCAGCCCCAGCATTTT
CASRQTGVSNQPQHF
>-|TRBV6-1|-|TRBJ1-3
TGTGCCAGCAGTGAAGCGGAACCCTGGAGCTCTGGAAACACCATATATTTT
CASSEAEPWSSGNTIYF
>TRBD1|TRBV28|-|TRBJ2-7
TGTGCCAGCGCCACGACAGGGCGAGGGACCTACGAGCAGTACTTC
CASATTGRGTYEQYF
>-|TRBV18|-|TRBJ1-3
TGTGCCAGCTCACCACTTTCCCGCGGGACCGGTGGAAACACCATATATTTT
CASSPLSRGTGGNTIYF
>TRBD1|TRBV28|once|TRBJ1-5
TGTGCCAGCAGTTTCGGGACAGGGGGCACTCAGCCCCAGCATTTT
CASSFGTGGTQPQHF
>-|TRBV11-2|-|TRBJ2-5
TGTGCCAGCAGCTTAGCAGGTCAGGGGGAGACCCAGTACTTC
CASSLAGQGETQYF
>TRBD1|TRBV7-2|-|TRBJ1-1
TGTGCCAGCAGCTTGACACAGGGGTGGACTGAAGCTTTCTTT
CASSLTQGWTEAFF
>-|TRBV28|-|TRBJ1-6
TGTGCCAGCAGTGCGGGGACCTCCTATAATTCACCCCTCCACTTT
CASSAGTSYNSPLHF